The clone carrying this T cell receptor beta chain was observed at least ten times. The antigen is undetermined. The sample originates from a study of T cell repertoires in cytomegalovirus infection. About the research overall: HLA-B-restricted CMV epitopes that are well studied were used alongside recently identified HLA-C-restricted ones.

This CDR3 comprises 16 residues. V dropped 4 bases and J dropped 2; count of bases not matched to a gene: 9. Germline V CDR1 and CDR2: SGHNT, YYREEE (reference sequence). Study results and caveats: In two of eight donors, the top clonotype was HLA-C-restricted CMV-specific.

TCRdb fed the reads into MiXCR, producing one record per CDR3 protein. The sample has approximately 260,000 distinct CDR3 sequences; approximately 22% are singletons. The clonotype comes from a human donor in good health (CMV status not recorded). Some clones in this sample may be carry-over from other donors' samples. The V call is TRBV5-4, the J call TRBJ1-5; TRBD1 matches at 7 bases. The starting material was cultured PBMCs, obtained from culture after CMV antigen stimulation. CDR3 nucleotides: TGTGCCAGCAGCCTCGGCGGCAGGGGGGGCAATCAGCCCCAGCATTTT. This encodes CASSLGGRGGNQPQHF.